This TCR beta chain stems from a study of blood T cell repertoires in COVID-19. Study details: Collection of acute and convalescent COVID-19 samples took place in the United States, Italy and Spain. The analysed material was cDNA or gDNA that came from T cells, B-cell-depleted T cells, or PBMCs.

Germline values: CDR1 SGHDT, CDR2 YYEEEE. This CDR3 has 17 amino acids. Trimming removed 4 bases from V and 2 bases from J, with 19 bases in between. The protocol was immunoSEQ multiplex PCR, while the TCRdb copy is restricted to in-frame clones and leaves out a portion. Of roughly 120,000 clones in the sample, nearly 80% were seen once. The TCR originated in a woman aged 80 or over with active or convalescent COVID-19. The sequencing input was peripheral blood. The chain combines TRBV5-6 with TRBJ1-5, with TRBD1 as a possible D gene (6 bases). For the CDR3, the DNA is TGTGCCAGCAGCCCTTCGGGCAGGGGATGGGGCAATCAGCCCCAGCATTTT. It codes for CASSPSGRGWGNQPQHF.